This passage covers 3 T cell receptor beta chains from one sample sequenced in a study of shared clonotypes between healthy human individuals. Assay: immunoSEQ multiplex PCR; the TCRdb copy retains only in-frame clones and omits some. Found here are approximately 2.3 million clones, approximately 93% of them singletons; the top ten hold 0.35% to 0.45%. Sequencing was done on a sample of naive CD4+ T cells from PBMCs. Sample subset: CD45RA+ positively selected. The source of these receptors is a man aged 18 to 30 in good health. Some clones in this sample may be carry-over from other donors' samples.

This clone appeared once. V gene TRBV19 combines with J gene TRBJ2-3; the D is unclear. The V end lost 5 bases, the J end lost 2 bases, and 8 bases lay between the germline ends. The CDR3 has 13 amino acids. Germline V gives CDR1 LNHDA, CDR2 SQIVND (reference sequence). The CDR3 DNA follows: TGTGCCAGTAGTTTCAGACCCACAGATACGCAGTATTTT. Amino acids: CASSFRPTDTQYF.

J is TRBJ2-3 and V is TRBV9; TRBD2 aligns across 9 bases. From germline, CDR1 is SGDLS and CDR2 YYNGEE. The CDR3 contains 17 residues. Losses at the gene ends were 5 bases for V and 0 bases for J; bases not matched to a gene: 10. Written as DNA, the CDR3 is TGTGCCAGCAGTGCGGCAGGGACTAGCTCTAGCACAGATACGCAGTATTTT. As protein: CASSAAGTSSSTDTQYF. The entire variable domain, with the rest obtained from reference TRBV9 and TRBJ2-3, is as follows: DSGVTQTPKHLITATGQRVTLRCSPRSGDLSVYWYQQSLDQGLQFLIQYYNGEERAKGNILERFSAQQFPDLHSELNLSSLELGDSALYFCASSAAGTSSSTDTQYFGPGTRLTVL.

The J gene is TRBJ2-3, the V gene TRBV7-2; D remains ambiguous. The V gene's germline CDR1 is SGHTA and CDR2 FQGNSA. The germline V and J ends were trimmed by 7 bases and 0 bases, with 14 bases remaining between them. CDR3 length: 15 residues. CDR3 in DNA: TGTGCCAGCAACCTACAGATTTCTAGCACAGATACGCAGTATTTT. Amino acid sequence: CASNLQISSTDTQYF.